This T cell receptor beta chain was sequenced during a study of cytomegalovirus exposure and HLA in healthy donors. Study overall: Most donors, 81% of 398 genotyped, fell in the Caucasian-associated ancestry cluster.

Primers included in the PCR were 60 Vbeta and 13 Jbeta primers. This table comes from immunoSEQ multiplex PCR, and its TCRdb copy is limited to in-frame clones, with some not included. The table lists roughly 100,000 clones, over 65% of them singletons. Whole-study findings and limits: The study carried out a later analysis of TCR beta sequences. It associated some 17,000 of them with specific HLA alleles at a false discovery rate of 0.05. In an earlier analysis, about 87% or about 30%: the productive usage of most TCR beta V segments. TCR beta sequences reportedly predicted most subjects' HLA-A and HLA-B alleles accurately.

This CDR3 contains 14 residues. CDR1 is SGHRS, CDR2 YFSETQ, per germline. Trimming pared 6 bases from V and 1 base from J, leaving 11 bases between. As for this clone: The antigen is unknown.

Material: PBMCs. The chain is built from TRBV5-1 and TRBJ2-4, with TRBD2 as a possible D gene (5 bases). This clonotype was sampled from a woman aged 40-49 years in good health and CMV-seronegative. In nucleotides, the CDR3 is TGCGCCAGCAACACCGGCGGGGCCAAAAACATTCAGTACTTC. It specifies CASNTGGAKNIQYF. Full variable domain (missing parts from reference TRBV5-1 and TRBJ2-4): KAGVTQTPRYLIKTRGQQVTLSCSPISGHRSVSWYQQTPGQGLQFLFEYFSETQRNKGNFPGRFSGRQFSNSRSEMNVSTLELGDSALYLCASNTGGAKNIQYFGAGTRLSVL.